The rows below give T cell receptor beta chains drawn from one sample of a study of blood T cell repertoires in COVID-19. The method was immunoSEQ multiplex PCR; TCRdb's version includes in-frame clones alone and lacks a portion of them. The sample consists of 200,000 to 250,000 clones, roughly 84% of them appearing once. Sequenced input: peripheral blood. These TCRs come from a woman aged 60 to 75 with acute or convalescent COVID-19. The CDR3 runs from the conserved cysteine through the conserved F or W. Each record gives: clone size, D gene, V gene, J gene, CDR3 protein, CDR3 DNA. A D gene is named only where the DNA matches it firmly. Some rows have no size entry. The others give once, few or many, or a class for an expanded clone.

clone size: .
D gene: TRBD2
V gene: TRBV11-2
J gene: TRBJ2-1
CDR3 protein: CASSLLSGGGNEQFF
CDR3 DNA: TGTGCCAGCAGCTTATTGTCGGGGGGTGGCAATGAGCAGTTCTTC

clone size: .
D gene: .
V gene: TRBV5-1
J gene: TRBJ1-3
CDR3 protein: CASSRDSSSGNTIYF
CDR3 DNA: TGCGCCAGCAGCCGGGACTCGAGCTCTGGAAACACCATATATTTT

clone size: .
D gene: TRBD1
V gene: TRBV25-1
J gene: TRBJ1-2
CDR3 protein: CASSEEVPTGGYGYTF
CDR3 DNA: TGTGCCAGCAGTGAAGAAGTCCCGACAGGGGGCTATGGCTACACCTTC

clone size: .
D gene: .
V gene: TRBV5-1
J gene: TRBJ2-5
CDR3 protein: CASRQNGIGFRETQYF
CDR3 DNA: TGCGCCAGCAGACAGAACGGGATAGGGTTCCGAGAGACCCAGTACTTC

clone size: .
D gene: TRBD1
V gene: TRBV7-9
J gene: TRBJ2-5
CDR3 protein: CASSLYRGPEETQYF
CDR3 DNA: TGTGCCAGCAGCTTATACAGGGGGCCTGAGGAGACCCAGTACTTC

clone size: .
D gene: .
V gene: TRBV2
J gene: TRBJ1-3
CDR3 protein: CASTQVSSGNTIYF
CDR3 DNA: TGTGCCAGCACGCAGGTTAGCTCTGGAAACACCATATATTTT

clone size: .
D gene: TRBD2
V gene: TRBV5-1
J gene: TRBJ2-1
CDR3 protein: CASSLRTSGGYSSYNEQFF
CDR3 DNA: TGCGCCAGCAGCTTGCGGACTAGCGGGGGCTACAGCTCCTACAATGAGCAGTTCTTC

clone size: .
D gene: .
V gene: TRBV5-1
J gene: TRBJ2-7
CDR3 protein: CASSLMGDTYEQYF
CDR3 DNA: TGCGCCAGCAGCCTGATGGGCGATACCTACGAGCAGTACTTC

clone size: few
D gene: TRBD2
V gene: TRBV3-1/TRBV3-2
J gene: TRBJ2-5
CDR3 protein: CASSSGLAGGQETQYF
CDR3 DNA: TGTGCCAGCAGCTCCGGACTAGCGGGGGGACAAGAGACCCAGTACTTC

clone size: .
D gene: .
V gene: TRBV5-1
J gene: TRBJ2-1
CDR3 protein: CASRRESSYNEQFF
CDR3 DNA: TGCGCCAGCAGGAGGGAGAGCTCCTACAATGAGCAGTTCTTC

clone size: .
D gene: TRBD2
V gene: TRBV19
J gene: TRBJ2-3
CDR3 protein: CASTDGRGGPDTQYF
CDR3 DNA: TGTGCCAGTACGGACGGGCGGGGGGGCCCAGATACGCAGTATTTT

clone size: once
D gene: TRBD2
V gene: TRBV6-2/TRBV6-3
J gene: TRBJ2-7
CDR3 protein: CASSSPSGGSYEQYF
CDR3 DNA: TGTGCCAGCAGTTCTCCTAGCGGGGGGTCCTACGAGCAGTACTTC

clone size: few
D gene: .
V gene: TRBV4-1
J gene: TRBJ2-7
CDR3 protein: CASSQFRDSTYEQYF
CDR3 DNA: TGCGCCAGCAGCCAATTCCGGGACTCAACCTACGAGCAGTACTTC

clone size: .
D gene: .
V gene: TRBV28
J gene: TRBJ1-3
CDR3 protein: CASSLPGISGNTIYF
CDR3 DNA: TGTGCCAGCAGTTTGCCCGGGATCTCTGGAAACACCATATATTTT

clone size: .
D gene: .
V gene: TRBV5-1
J gene: TRBJ1-1
CDR3 protein: CASSSGGTSITEAFF
CDR3 DNA: TGCGCCAGCAGCTCCGGAGGTACGAGTATCACTGAAGCTTTCTTT

clone size: .
D gene: .
V gene: TRBV2
J gene: TRBJ2-5
CDR3 protein: CASSETGTHKETQYF
CDR3 DNA: TGTGCCAGCAGTGAAACCGGGACTCATAAAGAGACCCAGTACTTC

clone size: .
D gene: TRBD2
V gene: TRBV5-6
J gene: TRBJ2-7
CDR3 protein: CASSLLSSGGSYEQYF
CDR3 DNA: TGTGCCAGCAGCCTCCTCTCTAGCGGGGGTTCCTACGAGCAGTACTTC

clone size: .
D gene: .
V gene: TRBV9
J gene: TRBJ1-1
CDR3 protein: CASSVTGIMNTEAFF
CDR3 DNA: TGTGCCAGCAGCGTCACAGGGATCATGAACACTGAAGCTTTCTTT

clone size: once
D gene: TRBD1
V gene: TRBV9
J gene: TRBJ2-7
CDR3 protein: CASSGMTGFGEQYF
CDR3 DNA: TGTGCCAGCAGCGGCATGACAGGGTTCGGCGAGCAGTACTTC

clone size: once
D gene: TRBD1
V gene: TRBV7-8
J gene: TRBJ1-1
CDR3 protein: CASSLVEGAGTEAFF
CDR3 DNA: TGTGCCAGCAGCTTAGTGGAGGGGGCTGGAACTGAAGCTTTCTTT

clone size: .
D gene: .
V gene: TRBV4-2
J gene: TRBJ1-3
CDR3 protein: CASSQDLPRSSGNTIYF
CDR3 DNA: TGTGCCAGCAGCCAAGATCTCCCCCGGAGCTCTGGAAACACCATATATTTT

clone size: .
D gene: .
V gene: TRBV30
J gene: TRBJ1-1
CDR3 protein: CAWNRDTKELNTEAFF
CDR3 DNA: TGTGCCTGGAATAGGGACACCAAGGAACTGAACACTGAAGCTTTCTTT

clone size: .
D gene: .
V gene: TRBV5-1
J gene: TRBJ1-3
CDR3 protein: CASSLVPGGSGNTIYF
CDR3 DNA: TGCGCCAGCAGCTTGGTGCCGGGTGGCTCTGGAAACACCATATATTTT

clone size: once
D gene: .
V gene: TRBV6-5
J gene: TRBJ1-1
CDR3 protein: CASRFSGQNTEAFF
CDR3 DNA: TGTGCCAGCAGGTTTTCGGGACAAAACACTGAAGCTTTCTTT

clone size: .
D gene: .
V gene: TRBV6-1
J gene: TRBJ2-7
CDR3 protein: CASSDLLLTGNYEQYF
CDR3 DNA: TGTGCCAGCAGTGATCTCCTCCTGACGGGTAATTACGAGCAGTACTTC

clone size: .
D gene: TRBD2
V gene: TRBV28
J gene: TRBJ2-7
CDR3 protein: CASSTPVAGGSYEQYF
CDR3 DNA: TGTGCCAGCAGTACCCCAGTTGCGGGGGGTTCCTACGAGCAGTACTTC

clone size: .
D gene: TRBD1
V gene: TRBV2
J gene: TRBJ1-5
CDR3 protein: CASSGQGTSNQPQHF
CDR3 DNA: TGTGCCAGCAGTGGACAGGGAACAAGCAATCAGCCCCAGCATTTT

clone size: few
D gene: .
V gene: TRBV25-1
J gene: TRBJ1-1
CDR3 protein: CASSDRTTQAFF
CDR3 DNA: TGTGCCAGCAGTGACCGGACAACCCAAGCTTTCTTT

clone size: .
D gene: .
V gene: TRBV2
J gene: TRBJ1-2
CDR3 protein: CAIWDTGNYGYTF
CDR3 DNA: TGTGCCATCTGGGACACAGGGAACTATGGCTACACCTTC

clone size: .
D gene: TRBD1
V gene: TRBV19
J gene: TRBJ1-2
CDR3 protein: CASSRTGGDYGYTF
CDR3 DNA: TGTGCCAGTAGCAGGACAGGGGGTGACTATGGCTACACCTTC

clone size: .
D gene: .
V gene: TRBV29-1
J gene: TRBJ1-2
CDR3 protein: CSVESRYGYTF
CDR3 DNA: TGCAGCGTTGAAAGCCGCTATGGCTACACCTTC

clone size: .
D gene: .
V gene: TRBV4-3
J gene: TRBJ2-1
CDR3 protein: CASSQENRLTNEQFF
CDR3 DNA: TGCGCCAGCAGCCAAGAGAATCGACTAACCAATGAGCAGTTCTTC

clone size: .
D gene: TRBD1
V gene: TRBV14
J gene: TRBJ1-2
CDR3 protein: CASSPGTDRGYTF
CDR3 DNA: TGTGCCAGCAGCCCCGGGACAGACAGAGGCTACACCTTC

clone size: .
D gene: TRBD1
V gene: TRBV4-1
J gene: TRBJ1-4
CDR3 protein: CASSQDAQGAGGEKLFF
CDR3 DNA: TGCGCCAGCAGCCAAGACGCCCAGGGGGCCGGAGGTGAAAAACTGTTTTTT

clone size: few
D gene: TRBD2
V gene: TRBV3-1/TRBV3-2
J gene: TRBJ2-7
CDR3 protein: CASSQESTSGWNEQYF
CDR3 DNA: TGTGCCAGCAGCCAAGAGTCGACTAGCGGGTGGAACGAGCAGTACTTC

clone size: .
D gene: .
V gene: TRBV10-3
J gene: TRBJ1-2
CDR3 protein: CAISDTGNYGYTF
CDR3 DNA: TGTGCCATCAGTGATACGGGAAACTATGGCTACACCTTC

clone size: few
D gene: TRBD1
V gene: TRBV19
J gene: TRBJ1-2
CDR3 protein: CASSLTGSGGYTF
CDR3 DNA: TGTGCCAGTAGTCTGACAGGGAGTGGCGGCTACACCTTC

clone size: .
D gene: .
V gene: TRBV3-1/TRBV3-2
J gene: TRBJ1-1
CDR3 protein: CASSQDRLYTEAFF
CDR3 DNA: TGTGCCAGCAGCCAAGACCGGTTGTACACTGAAGCTTTCTTT

clone size: .
D gene: .
V gene: TRBV30
J gene: TRBJ1-6
CDR3 protein: CAWRRGRNSPLHF
CDR3 DNA: TGTGCCTGGAGAAGGGGCCGTAATTCACCCCTCCACTTT

clone size: .
D gene: TRBD2
V gene: TRBV3-1/TRBV3-2
J gene: TRBJ2-5
CDR3 protein: CASSHLPGRGGQETQYF
CDR3 DNA: TGTGCCAGCAGCCATCTACCGGGGCGGGGGGGCCAAGAGACCCAGTACTTC

clone size: .
D gene: TRBD1
V gene: TRBV19
J gene: TRBJ1-2
CDR3 protein: CASRTGGYGYTF
CDR3 DNA: TGTGCCAGTAGGACAGGGGGCTATGGCTACACCTTC

clone size: .
D gene: .
V gene: TRBV6-2/TRBV6-3
J gene: TRBJ1-6
CDR3 protein: CASSYRGSPLHF
CDR3 DNA: TGTGCCAGCAGTTACAGGGGTTCACCCCTCCACTTT

clone size: few
D gene: TRBD1
V gene: TRBV5-5
J gene: TRBJ1-2
CDR3 protein: CASSPRRQPKGGDRDYGYTF
CDR3 DNA: TGTGCCAGCAGCCCCCGTCGACAGCCAAAGGGAGGAGACAGGGACTATGGCTACACCTTC

clone size: .
D gene: .
V gene: TRBV4-3
J gene: TRBJ2-1
CDR3 protein: CASSQETSDNEQFF
CDR3 DNA: TGCGCCAGCAGCCAAGAGACTAGTGACAATGAGCAGTTCTTC

clone size: .
D gene: TRBD1
V gene: TRBV7-9
J gene: TRBJ1-3
CDR3 protein: CASSYTGRGRDTIYF
CDR3 DNA: TGTGCCAGCAGCTACACCGGCAGGGGGAGAGACACCATATATTTT

clone size: .
D gene: .
V gene: TRBV15
J gene: TRBJ1-4
CDR3 protein: CATSRDRRTNEKLFF
CDR3 DNA: TGTGCCACCAGCAGAGACAGGCGAACTAATGAAAAACTGTTTTTT

clone size: .
D gene: TRBD2
V gene: TRBV2
J gene: TRBJ2-3
CDR3 protein: CASSDRLAGGTDTQYF
CDR3 DNA: TGTGCCAGCAGTGACCGCCTAGCGGGGGGCACAGATACGCAGTATTTT

clone size: .
D gene: .
V gene: TRBV19
J gene: TRBJ1-6
CDR3 protein: CASSAEDYNSPLHF
CDR3 DNA: TGTGCCAGTAGTGCGGAGGACTATAATTCACCCCTCCACTTT

clone size: .
D gene: TRBD1
V gene: TRBV3-1/TRBV3-2
J gene: TRBJ1-2
CDR3 protein: CASSLTGGSGYTF
CDR3 DNA: TGTGCCAGCAGTCTAACAGGGGGCTCTGGCTACACCTTC

clone size: .
D gene: .
V gene: TRBV6-2/TRBV6-3
J gene: TRBJ1-1
CDR3 protein: CASSRGASTEAFF
CDR3 DNA: TGTGCCAGCAGTCGCGGGGCAAGCACTGAAGCTTTCTTT

clone size: once
D gene: .
V gene: TRBV23-1
J gene: TRBJ2-7
CDR3 protein: CASSCWRGEQYF
CDR3 DNA: TGCGCCAGCAGTTGTTGGAGGGGCGAGCAGTACTTC

clone size: .
D gene: .
V gene: TRBV7-8
J gene: TRBJ1-2
CDR3 protein: CASSLGVGANYGYTF
CDR3 DNA: TGTGCCAGCAGCTTAGGCGTGGGGGCAAACTATGGCTACACCTTC

clone size: .
D gene: TRBD1
V gene: TRBV19
J gene: TRBJ2-7
CDR3 protein: CASSNRQGNPLEQYF
CDR3 DNA: TGTGCCAGTAGTAATCGACAGGGGAATCCCTTGGAGCAGTACTTC

clone size: .
D gene: TRBD2
V gene: TRBV5-6
J gene: TRBJ2-7
CDR3 protein: CASSLMAGGLREQYF
CDR3 DNA: TGTGCCAGCAGCTTGATGGCGGGGGGGCTGCGGGAGCAGTACTTC

clone size: .
D gene: TRBD2
V gene: TRBV6-5
J gene: TRBJ2-5
CDR3 protein: CASTTSGVGETQYF
CDR3 DNA: TGTGCCAGCACAACTAGCGGGGTCGGGGAGACCCAGTACTTC

clone size: .
D gene: .
V gene: TRBV19
J gene: TRBJ1-3
CDR3 protein: CASSIPLGGGDSGNTIYF
CDR3 DNA: TGTGCCAGTAGTATCCCCCTAGGTGGAGGAGACTCTGGAAACACCATATATTTT

clone size: .
D gene: TRBD2
V gene: TRBV7-2
J gene: TRBJ2-1
CDR3 protein: CASSLTLAGGSYNEQFF
CDR3 DNA: TGTGCCAGCAGCTTAACACTAGCGGGGGGATCCTACAATGAGCAGTTCTTC

clone size: .
D gene: .
V gene: TRBV7-9
J gene: TRBJ1-5
CDR3 protein: CASSTGQSNQPQHF
CDR3 DNA: TGTGCCAGCAGCACAGGACAGAGCAATCAGCCCCAGCATTTT

clone size: .
D gene: .
V gene: TRBV6-4
J gene: TRBJ1-5
CDR3 protein: CASSANGGYSNQPQHF
CDR3 DNA: TGTGCCAGCTCTGCCAACGGGGGGTATAGCAATCAGCCCCAGCATTTT